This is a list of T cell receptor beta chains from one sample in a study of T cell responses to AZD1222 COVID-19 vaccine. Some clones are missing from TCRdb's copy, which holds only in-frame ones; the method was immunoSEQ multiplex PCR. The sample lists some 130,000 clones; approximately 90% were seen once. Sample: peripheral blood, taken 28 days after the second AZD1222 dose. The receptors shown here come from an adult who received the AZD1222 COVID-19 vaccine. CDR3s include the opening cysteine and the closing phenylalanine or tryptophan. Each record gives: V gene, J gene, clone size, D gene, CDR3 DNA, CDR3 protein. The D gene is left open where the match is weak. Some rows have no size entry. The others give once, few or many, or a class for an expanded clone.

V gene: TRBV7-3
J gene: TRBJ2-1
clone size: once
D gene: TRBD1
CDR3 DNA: TGTGCCAGCAGCTCGCGGACAGGCCACTACAATGAGCAGTTCTTC
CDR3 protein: CASSSRTGHYNEQFF

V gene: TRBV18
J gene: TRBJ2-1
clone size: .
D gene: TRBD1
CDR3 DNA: TGTGCCAGCTCACCAAGGGGACAGTACAATGAGCAGTTCTTC
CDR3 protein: CASSPRGQYNEQFF

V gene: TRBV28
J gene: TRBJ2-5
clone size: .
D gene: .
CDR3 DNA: TGTGCCAGCAGGCTGAAAACAGGGAGGGACGTAGAGACCCAGTACTTC
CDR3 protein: CASRLKTGRDVETQYF

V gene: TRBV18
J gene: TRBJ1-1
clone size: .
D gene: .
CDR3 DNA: TGTGCCACCGGGACGGCTGTCATGAACACTGAAGCTTTCTTT
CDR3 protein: CATGTAVMNTEAFF

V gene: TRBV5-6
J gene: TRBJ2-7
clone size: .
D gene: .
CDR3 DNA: TGTGCCAGCAGCAAATCATCCGATCTCGGGGAGCAGTACTTC
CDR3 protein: CASSKSSDLGEQYF

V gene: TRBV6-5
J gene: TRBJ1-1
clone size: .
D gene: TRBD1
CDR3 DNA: TGTGCCAGCAGTTACGGAGGAAGTTCACAGGGGGCTGAAGCTTTCTTT
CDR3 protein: CASSYGGSSQGAEAFF

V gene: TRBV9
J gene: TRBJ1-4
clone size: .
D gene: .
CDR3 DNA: TGTGCCAGCAGCGTACTCTGGTCGGGCAGGGCGGGAACTAATGAAAAACTGTTTTTT
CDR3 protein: CASSVLWSGRAGTNEKLFF

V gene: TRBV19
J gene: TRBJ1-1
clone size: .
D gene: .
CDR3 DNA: TGTGCCAGTAGTACGTACACTGAAGCTTTCTTT
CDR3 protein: CASSTYTEAFF

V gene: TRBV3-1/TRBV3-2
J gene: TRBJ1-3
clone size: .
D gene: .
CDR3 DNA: TGTGCCAGCAGCGGCCGGCAGACGAGCTCTGGAAACACCATATATTTT
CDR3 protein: CASSGRQTSSGNTIYF

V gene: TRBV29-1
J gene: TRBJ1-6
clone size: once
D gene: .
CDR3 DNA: TGCAGCGTTGAAGTATGGGAACATAATTCACCCCTCCACTTT
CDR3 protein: CSVEVWEHNSPLHF

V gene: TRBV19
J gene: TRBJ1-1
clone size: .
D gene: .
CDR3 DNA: TGTGCCAGTAGTATGAGTCAAGGGATTCCTGAAGCTTTCTTT
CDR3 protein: CASSMSQGIPEAFF

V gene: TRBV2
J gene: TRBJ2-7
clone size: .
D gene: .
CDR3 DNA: TGTGCCAGCAGGTCCGGGGAAGGCATCGAGCAGTACTTC
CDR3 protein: CASRSGEGIEQYF

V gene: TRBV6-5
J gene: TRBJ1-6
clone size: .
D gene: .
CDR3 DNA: TGTGCCAGCGGCCGGGCACGGGATTCACCCCTCCACTTT
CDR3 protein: CASGRARDSPLHF

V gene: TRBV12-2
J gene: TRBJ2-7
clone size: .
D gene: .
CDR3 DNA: TGTGCAAGTCGCTTAGCCCGACATCAGACAGGGTTTGGCCACGAGCAGTACTTC
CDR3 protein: CASRLARHQTGFGHEQYF

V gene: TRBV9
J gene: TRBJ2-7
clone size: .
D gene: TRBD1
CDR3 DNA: TGTGCCAGCAGCAAAGGACAGGGGGCCTACGAGCAGTACTTC
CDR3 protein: CASSKGQGAYEQYF

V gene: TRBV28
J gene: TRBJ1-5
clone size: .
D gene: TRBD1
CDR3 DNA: TGTGCCAGCGGGACAGGGGTGAGGACGGGCAATCAGCCCCAGCATTTT
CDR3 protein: CASGTGVRTGNQPQHF

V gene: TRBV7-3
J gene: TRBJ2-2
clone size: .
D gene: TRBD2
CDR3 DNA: TGTGCCAGGACTAGCGCGAACACCGGGGAGCTGTTTTTT
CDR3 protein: CARTSANTGELFF

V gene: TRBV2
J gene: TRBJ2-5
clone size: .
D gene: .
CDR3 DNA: TGTGCCGGAAAGCAAGAGACCCAGTACTTC
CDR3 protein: CAGKQETQYF

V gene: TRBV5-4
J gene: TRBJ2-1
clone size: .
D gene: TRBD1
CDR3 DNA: TGTGCCAGCAACCCGGGACAGGGTGACAATGAGCAGTTCTTC
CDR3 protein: CASNPGQGDNEQFF

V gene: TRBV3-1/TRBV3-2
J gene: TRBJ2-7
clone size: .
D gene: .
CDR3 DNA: TGTGCCAGCAGCCAAAACGGCCAATACGAGCAGTACTTC
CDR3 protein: CASSQNGQYEQYF

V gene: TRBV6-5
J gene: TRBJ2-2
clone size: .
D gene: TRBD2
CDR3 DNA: TGTGCCAGCAGTTCTAGCGGGAGGGCCCCCGGGGAGCTGTTTTTT
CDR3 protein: CASSSSGRAPGELFF

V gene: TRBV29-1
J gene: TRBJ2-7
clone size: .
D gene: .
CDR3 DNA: TGCAGCGTTGAGCGCAGGGGACCCTACGAGCAGTACTTC
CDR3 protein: CSVERRGPYEQYF

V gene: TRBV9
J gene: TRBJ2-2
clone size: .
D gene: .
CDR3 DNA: TGTGCCAGCAGCCTTACCAGCCAGGGAACCGGGGAGCTGTTTTTT
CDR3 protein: CASSLTSQGTGELFF

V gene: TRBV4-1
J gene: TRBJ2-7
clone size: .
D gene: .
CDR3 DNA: TGCGCCAGCAGCCAAGTGGGGGGGAATCACACAGGGCCGTACACCTACGAGCAGTACTTC
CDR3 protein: CASSQVGGNHTGPYTYEQYF

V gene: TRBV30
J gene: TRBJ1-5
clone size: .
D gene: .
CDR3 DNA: TGTGCCTGTTTAGAACAGCCGAATCAGCCCCAGCATTTT
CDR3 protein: CACLEQPNQPQHF

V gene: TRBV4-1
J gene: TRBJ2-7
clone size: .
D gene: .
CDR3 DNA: TGCGCCAGCAGCCAAGAACGGGGTTACGAGCAGTACTTC
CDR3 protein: CASSQERGYEQYF

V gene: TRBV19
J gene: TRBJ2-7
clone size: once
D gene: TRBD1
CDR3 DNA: TGTGCCAGTAGTTTCGACAGGGGCTACGAGCAGTACTTC
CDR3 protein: CASSFDRGYEQYF

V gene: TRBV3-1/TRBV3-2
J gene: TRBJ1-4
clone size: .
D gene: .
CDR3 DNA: TGTGCCAGCAGCCAAAACCAGGGTGTTAATGAAAAACTGTTTTTT
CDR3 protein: CASSQNQGVNEKLFF

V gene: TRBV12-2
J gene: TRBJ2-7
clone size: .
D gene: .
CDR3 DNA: TGTGCAAGTCGCTTAGAGGGTCTGGAAAATCTCCTACTCTACGAGCAGTACTTC
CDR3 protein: CASRLEGLENLLLYEQYF

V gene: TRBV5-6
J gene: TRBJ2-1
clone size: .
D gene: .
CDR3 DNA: TGTGCCAGCAGCTTAAAGTCACGTTACAATGAGCAGTTCTTC
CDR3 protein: CASSLKSRYNEQFF

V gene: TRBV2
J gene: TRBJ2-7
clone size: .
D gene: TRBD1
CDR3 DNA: TGTGCCAGCCGCGAGGGACAGGGTTTGTCCTACGAGCAGTACTTC
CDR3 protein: CASREGQGLSYEQYF